Shown below are 14 T cell receptor beta chains from a single sample sequenced in a study of blood T cell repertoires in COVID-19. Generated by immunoSEQ multiplex PCR, the TCRdb table keeps only in-frame clones and is missing some. The sample yields 210,000 or so clones, approximately 86% seen once. The sample taken for sequencing was peripheral blood. The receptors were gathered from a man younger than 35 with active or convalescent COVID-19.

The chain has TRBV5-5 and TRBJ2-7; TRBD1 matches at 7 bases. The CDR3 sequence is 15 residues long. Trimming at V came to 4 bases and at J to 0 bases, leaving 7 bases not matched to a gene. Germline CDR1 SGHKS, CDR2 YYEKEE (reference sequence). DNA of the CDR3: TGTGCCAGCAGCGTCATATGGGACAGCTCCTACGAGCAGTACTTC. As protein: CASSVIWDSSYEQYF. Supplemented by reference TRBV5-5 and TRBJ2-7, the full variable domain reads DAGVTQSPTHLIKTRGQQVTLRCSPISGHKSVSWYQQVLGQGPQFIFQYYEKEERGRGNFPDRFSARQFPNYSSELNVNALLLGDSALYLCASSVIWDSSYEQYFGPGTRLTVT.

V and J are TRBV2 and TRBJ1-1; 10 positions match TRBD1. Unmatched junction bases numbered 5, after V lost 2 bases and J lost 5 bases. The CDR3 extends over 15 amino acids. From germline, CDR1 is SNHLY and CDR2 FYNNEI. DNA of the CDR3: TGTGCCAGCAGTGAAAGAGACAGGGGGCGGACTGAAGCTTTCTTT. It translates to CASSERDRGRTEAFF.

This sequence joins TRBV4-1 and TRBJ2-7, with 7 bases aligning to TRBD2. Trimming removed 2 bases from V and 5 bases from J; junction bases left unmatched: 12. The CDR3 sequence is 16 residues long. The germline V gene has CDR1 MGHRA and CDR2 YSYEKL. The CDR3 reads CASSQKGRELVNEQYF. CDR3 sequence (DNA): TGCGCCAGCAGCCAAAAAGGGCGGGAGTTAGTCAACGAGCAGTACTTC.

The gene calls are TRBV7-3 and TRBJ2-6, with D hard to call. The length of the CDR3 is 15 residues. Per germline, CDR1 SGHTA and CDR2 FQGTGA. Trimming left V 5 bases short and J 0 bases short, with 8 bases between. This CDR3 reads CASSTLGSGANVLTF. The CDR3 nucleotides are TGTGCCAGCAGCACGCTAGGCTCTGGGGCCAACGTCCTGACTTTC.

V and J are TRBV19 and TRBJ2-1; TRBD1 matches 10 bases. The ends lost 0 bases at V and 4 bases at J; junction bases unmatched: 3. The CDR3 length is 16 residues. In germline, CDR1 is LNHDA, CDR2 SQIVND (reference sequence). CDR3 region: CASSIEGQGSYNEQFF. The CDR3 DNA reads TGTGCCAGTAGTATAGAGGGACAGGGGAGTTACAATGAGCAGTTCTTC.

The chain links TRBV11-2 to TRBJ2-7, with D possibly being TRBD2 (6 bases). V was cut by 1 base and J by 2 bases, with 12 bases left in between. CDR1 is SGHAT, CDR2 FQNNGV, per germline. The CDR3 covers 15 residues. This CDR3 reads CASSLAGGTPYEQYF. In nucleotides, the CDR3 is TGTGCCAGCAGCTTAGCAGGAGGGACCCCCTACGAGCAGTACTTC.

V and J are TRBV10-3 and TRBJ1-2; D not resolved. The CDR3 has 18 amino acids. Germline values: CDR1 ENHRY, CDR2 SYGVKD. V shed 0 bases and J shed 5 bases, with 22 bases lying between them. The chain's CDR3 is CAISESGLGGVSSYGYTF. The DNA of the CDR3 is TGTGCCATCAGTGAGTCAGGTCTAGGCGGCGTCTCAAGTTATGGCTACACCTTC.

The chain couples TRBV19 to TRBJ1-3; perhaps TRBD1 as D (5 bases). The CDR3 totals 13 residues. V was trimmed by 3 bases and J by 2 bases, leaving 5 bases between them. The germline V gene encodes CDR1 LNHDA and CDR2 SQIVND (reference sequence). This CDR3 is CASSMGPGNTIYF. As DNA, the CDR3 is TGTGCCAGTAGTATGGGGCCTGGAAACACCATATATTTT. The full variable domain, its missing parts supplied by reference TRBV19 and TRBJ1-3, is DGGITQSPKYLFRKEGQNVTLSCEQNLNHDAMYWYRQDPGQGLRLIYYSQIVNDFQKGDIAEGYSVSREKKESFPLTVTSAQKNPTAFYLCASSMGPGNTIYFGEGSWLTVV.

This clone was picked up one time. Germline is not matched at one junction end, which may reflect a read error. The chain couples TRBV7-7 to TRBJ2-1; 8 bases align to TRBD2. Germline CDR1 is SSHAT and CDR2 is FNYEAQ (reference sequence). CDR3 length equals 15 residues. The CDR3 nucleotides are TGTGCTAGCAGCCCCAGCGGGGGAAACTACAATGAGCAGTTCTTC. Residues: CASSPSGGNYNEQFF.

This clone has a handful of counts. The chain couples TRBV6-5 to TRBJ1-2; possible D gene TRBD1, 6 bases. This CDR3 is built from 13 residues. CDR1 MNHEY and CDR2 SVGAGI come from the germline V gene. V was clipped by 6 bases and J by 8 bases, with 16 bases between them. This CDR3 reads CASRRVRRGGYTF. As DNA, the CDR3 is TGTGCCAGCAGGAGGGTCAGAAGGGGGGGCTACACCTTC.

The table lists this clone with a count of one. The V and J genes are TRBV28 and TRBJ1-2; possible D gene TRBD1, 6 bases. This CDR3 spans 12 amino acids. V was clipped by 5 bases and J by 7 bases, with 11 bases between them. Germline lookup yields CDR1 MDHEN and CDR2 SYDVKM. The CDR3 region has the DNA TGTGCCAGCAGTCCCGCAGGGGCTGGCTACACCTTC. Its translation is CASSPAGAGYTF.

V usage is TRBV3-1 (or the pseudogene TRBV3-2) and J usage is TRBJ2-1; no reliable D call. This CDR3 spans 17 amino acids. The V gene lost 4 bases and the J gene lost 6 bases, with 22 bases spanning the gap. Germline lookup yields CDR1 LGHDT and CDR2 YNNKEL (reference sequence). This CDR3 reads CASSLQEVRLPFNEQFF. The DNA of the CDR3 is TGTGCCAGCAGCCTTCAAGAGGTGCGACTCCCTTTCAATGAGCAGTTCTTC.

The chain joins TRBV5-6 to TRBJ2-7; 14 bases fit TRBD2. Germline CDR1 and CDR2: SGHDT and YYEEEE. V lost 2 bases and J lost 6; bases outside the gene matches: 7. The length of the CDR3 is 16 residues. CDR3 DNA: TGTGCCAGCAGCTTCGGGACTAGCGGGAGTAGATTCGAGCAGTACTTC. This sequence encodes CASSFGTSGSRFEQYF.

The chain joins TRBV6-4 to TRBJ2-3; unclear D gene. Trimming cost V 2 bases and J 4 bases, with 10 bases left between them. The CDR3 is made up of 14 amino acids. Germline CDR1 reads MRHNA; CDR2 reads SNTAGT. Here the CDR3 DNA reads TGTGCCAGCAGTGACCTAACCTCCCCAGATACGCAGTATTTT. As protein: CASSDLTSPDTQYF.